Each of the 25 T cell receptor beta chains below was sequenced from the same sample in a study of T cell changes during pregnancy in multiple sclerosis. Only in-frame clones appear in the TCRdb table, and some are missing; sequencing was by immunoSEQ multiplex PCR. The table lists around 110,000 clones, about 94% of them singletons. Specimen: peripheral blood, collected in the third trimester of pregnancy. The receptors shown here come from a female donor with multiple sclerosis, enrolled in a pregnancy study.

The genes are TRBV9 and TRBJ2-2; 7 positions agree with TRBD2. CDR3 length equals 15 residues. Germline CDR1 is SGDLS and CDR2 is YYNGEE. V was pared by 0 bases and J by 4 bases, with 3 bases of the junction left unmatched. The CDR3 protein is CASSVGGGSTGELFF. The CDR3 coding sequence is TGTGCCAGCAGCGTAGGGGGAGGGAGCACCGGGGAGCTGTTTTTT.

The rearrangement uses TRBV2 and TRBJ2-2, with unresolved D. This CDR3 has 13 amino acids. Looked up from germline, CDR1 is SNHLY and CDR2 is FYNNEI. With 1 base removed from V and 5 bases from J, the gap between germline ends came to 5 bases. The CDR3 bases are TGTGCCAGCAGTGAAGTTCGGACCGGGGAGCTGTTTTTT. This gives the protein CASSEVRTGELFF.

V usage is TRBV21-1 and J usage is TRBJ1-5. TRBV21-1 constitutes a pseudogene. The CDR3 has 17 residues. CDR3 DNA: TGTGCCAGCAGCAAAATGGGACTGTGTTTTAGCAATCAGCCCCAGCATTTT. Its translation is CASSKMGLCFSNQPQHF.

V and J are TRBV2 and TRBJ2-1, with D possibly matching TRBD2 (6 bases). The CDR3 is 12 residues long. Germline V gene data show CDR1 as SNHLY and CDR2 as FYNNEI. V was trimmed by 5 bases and J by 12 bases, leaving 14 bases between them. The CDR3 region is CASSRGNRRQFF. The CDR3 DNA is TGTGCCAGCAGTCGGGGGAACCGGAGGCAGTTCTTC. The full variable domain, completed using reference TRBV2 and TRBJ2-1, is EPEVTQTPSHQVTQMGQEVILRCVPISNHLYFYWYRQILGQKVEFLVSFYNNEISEKSEIFDDQFSVERPDGSNFTLKIRSTKLEDSAMYFCASSRGNRRQFFGPGTRLTVL.

V and J are TRBV7-9 and TRBJ2-2; 9 positions agree with TRBD2. J was trimmed by 6 bases and V by 0 bases; bases with no gene match: 2. This CDR3 has 15 amino acids. CDR1 is SEHNR and CDR2 is FQNEAQ in the germline V gene (reference sequence). CDR3: CASSLASGSAGELFF. The CDR3 DNA reads TGTGCCAGCAGCTTAGCTAGCGGGAGTGCCGGGGAGCTGTTTTTT. Filled out from reference TRBV7-9 and TRBJ2-2, the complete variable domain reads DTGVSQNPRHKITKRGQNVTFRCDPISEHNRLYWYRQTLGQGPEFLTYFQNEAQLEKSRLLSDRFSAERPKGSFSTLEIQRTEQGDSAMYLCASSLASGSAGELFFGEGSRLTVL.

The chain has TRBV5-1 and TRBJ2-5, with TRBD2 as a possible D gene (6 bases). The V and J ends lost 4 bases and 3 bases respectively, with 13 bases between them. The CDR3 runs to 14 residues. Germline CDR1 and CDR2: SGHRS and YFSETQ. The DNA of the CDR3 is TGCGCCAGCAGCCGGATGGGGGGTGAAGAGACCCAGTACTTC. This translates into CASSRMGGEETQYF. The entire variable domain, with the rest obtained from reference TRBV5-1 and TRBJ2-5, is as follows: KAGVTQTPRYLIKTRGQQVTLSCSPISGHRSVSWYQQTPGQGLQFLFEYFSETQRNKGNFPGRFSGRQFSNSRSEMNVSTLELGDSALYLCASSRMGGEETQYFGPGTRLLVL.

The chain links TRBV28 to TRBJ1-1, with 10 bases fitting TRBD1. Trimming took 7 bases from V and 6 from J; bases not matched to a gene: 8. The germline gives CDR1 MDHEN, CDR2 SYDVKM. CDR3 length: 14 residues. The CDR3 here is CASTRTGGMPEAFF. In DNA form, the CDR3 reads TGTGCCAGCACCAGGACAGGGGGGATGCCTGAAGCTTTCTTT.

The chain links TRBV5-4 to TRBJ2-7; tentative D call: TRBD1 (6 bases). Germline CDR1 reads SGHNT; CDR2 reads YYREEE (reference sequence). The CDR3 has 15 residues. V was trimmed by 0 bases and J by 0 bases, leaving 10 bases between them. The CDR3 region is CASSLARGGSYEQYF. In DNA form, the CDR3 reads TGTGCCAGCAGCTTGGCCAGGGGCGGCTCCTACGAGCAGTACTTC.

The chain recombines TRBV6-1 with TRBJ2-3; 7 nucleotides align to TRBD2. Germline V lookup: CDR1 MNHNS, CDR2 SASEGT. The CDR3 spans 16 residues. The trim removed 0 bases at V and 2 bases at J, leaving 5 bases unmatched. The CDR3: CASSEARGTLTDTQYF. For the CDR3, the DNA is TGTGCCAGCAGTGAAGCGCGGGGGACTCTCACAGATACGCAGTATTTT.

The V gene is TRBV7-9, the J gene TRBJ2-1, with TRBD2 identical over 8 bases. V shed 4 bases, J shed 2 bases, and the junction held 10 bases outside the gene matches. This CDR3 has 17 amino acids. CDR1 is SEHNR and CDR2 is FQNEAQ in the germline V gene (reference sequence). CDR3 region: CASSSPGGHGPYNEQFF. In DNA form, the CDR3 reads TGTGCCAGCAGCTCCCCGGGGGGGCATGGTCCCTACAATGAGCAGTTCTTC. The full variable domain, completed using reference TRBV7-9 and TRBJ2-1, is DTGVSQNPRHKITKRGQNVTFRCDPISEHNRLYWYRQTLGQGPEFLTYFQNEAQLEKSRLLSDRFSAERPKGSFSTLEIQRTEQGDSAMYLCASSSPGGHGPYNEQFFGPGTRLTVL.

The chain joins TRBV5-4 to TRBJ2-2; 7 bases are shared with TRBD1. This CDR3 has 16 residues. CDR1 is SGHNT, CDR2 YYREEE, per germline (reference sequence). Unmatched junction bases numbered 6, after V lost 0 bases and J lost 4 bases. The CDR3 sequence is CASSLGGTAFTGELFF. CDR3 DNA: TGTGCCAGCAGCTTGGGGGGGACAGCCTTCACCGGGGAGCTGTTTTTT.

In its sample, this clone was seen a few times. CDR3 nucleotide sequence: TGTGCCAGCAGTTCCGCGGCGGGAGGTGGGTACAATGAGCAGTTCTTC. It encodes CASSSAAGGGYNEQFF. V usage is TRBV27 and J usage is TRBJ2-1, with 8 bases matching TRBD2. The V segment lost 4 bases and the J segment 4 bases; nucleotides outside the gene matches: 9. The CDR3 runs 16 residues. Germline V CDR1 and CDR2: MNHEY, SMNVEV (reference sequence).

This chain connects TRBV9 to TRBJ1-5, with TRBD1 identical over 7 bases. CDR3 size: 15 residues. V lost 0 bases, J lost 6 bases, and 6 bases stayed unmatched. Germline V gives CDR1 SGDLS, CDR2 YYNGEE. CDR3 sequence reads: CASSVGQGRRQPQHF. The DNA of the CDR3 is TGTGCCAGCAGCGTAGGACAGGGCCGGCGTCAGCCCCAGCATTTT.

J is TRBJ1-2 and V is TRBV2; 8 bases fit TRBD1. The V segment lost 7 bases and the J segment 6 bases; nucleotides outside the gene matches: 10. The CDR3 spans 14 residues. Looked up from germline, CDR1 is SNHLY and CDR2 is FYNNEI. The CDR3 nucleotides are TGTGCCAGCAATGGCGGGACAGGACGCCATGGCTACACCTTC. Protein: CASNGGTGRHGYTF.

This clone was recorded only once. This CDR3 is also generated by other DNA sequences in the sample. V usage is TRBV5-1 and J usage is TRBJ1-1, with a weak D call TRBD1 (5 bases). The V gene lost 0 bases and the J gene lost 1 base, with 7 bases spanning the gap. There are 14 residues in the CDR3. Per germline, CDR1 SGHRS and CDR2 YFSETQ. As DNA, the CDR3 is TGCGCCAGCAGCTTGGCGGGGGGGAACACTGAAGCTTTCTTT. Encoded protein: CASSLAGGNTEAFF. The full variable domain, with the rest looked up from reference TRBV5-1 and TRBJ1-1, is KAGVTQTPRYLIKTRGQQVTLSCSPISGHRSVSWYQQTPGQGLQFLFEYFSETQRNKGNFPGRFSGRQFSNSRSEMNVSTLELGDSALYLCASSLAGGNTEAFFGQGTRLTVV.

This chain connects TRBV5-5 to TRBJ2-7; D unclear. Germline values: CDR1 SGHKS, CDR2 YYEKEE (reference sequence). With 1 base removed from V and 3 bases from J, the gap between germline ends came to 5 bases. The CDR3 runs to 12 residues. CDR3 protein: CASSLFSYEQYF. CDR3 bases: TGTGCCAGCAGCTTGTTCAGCTACGAGCAGTACTTC.

The rearrangement joins TRBV13 to TRBJ2-3; TRBD1 aligns across 9 bases. The CDR3 runs to 15 residues. V was pared by 0 bases and J by 6 bases, with 4 bases of the junction left unmatched. CDR1 is PRHDT, CDR2 FYEKMQ, per germline (reference sequence). The CDR3 spells CASSLGQGARDTQYF. The CDR3 nucleotides are TGTGCCAGCAGCTTAGGACAGGGGGCAAGGGATACGCAGTATTTT. Full variable domain (outside the CDR3, taken from reference TRBV13 and TRBJ2-3): AAGVIQSPRHLIKEKRETATLKCYPIPRHDTVYWYQQGPGQDPQFLISFYEKMQSDKGSIPDRFSAQQFSDYHSELNMSSLELGDSALYFCASSLGQGARDTQYFGPGTRLTVL.

The chain is built from TRBV18 and TRBJ2-3; maybe TRBD2 (6 bases). Per germline, CDR1 KGHSH and CDR2 LQKENI. The CDR3 is 15 amino acids. V lost 4 bases and J lost 1, with 12 bases in between. CDR3 residues: CASSRLREGTDTQYF. In nucleotides, the CDR3 is TGTGCCAGCTCACGTCTGAGGGAGGGCACAGATACGCAGTATTTT.

This clone was counted once. This rearrangement joins TRBV10-2 to TRBJ1-1; no firm D call. Between the trimmed V and J ends, which lost 6 bases and 1 base, there was a span of 12 bases. Germline CDR1 and CDR2: WSHSY and SAAADI. The CDR3 has 14 amino acids. DNA for the CDR3: TGCGCCAGCAGATACCGCGCGGGGAACACTGAAGCTTTCTTT. This gives the protein CASRYRAGNTEAFF.

This rearrangement joins TRBV2 to TRBJ2-7, with a weak D call TRBD2 (5 bases). Per germline, CDR1 SNHLY and CDR2 FYNNEI. V lost 0 bases and J 3 bases, leaving 24 bases between the germline ends. CDR3 length: 19 residues. CDR3 in DNA: TGTGCCAGCAGTGAAGCGCTTTTATTGGGTGGGAGATTAGGCTACGAGCAGTACTTC. Translated, it gives CASSEALLLGGRLGYEQYF.

The rearrangement joins TRBV7-9 to TRBJ2-2; TRBD2 agrees at 8 bases. Looked up from germline, CDR1 is SEHNR and CDR2 is FQNEAQ (reference sequence). Trimming cost V 8 bases and J 5 bases; bases outside gene matches: 10. This CDR3 has 15 residues. CDR3 sequence reads: CASLIAAGGTGELFF. CDR3 nucleotides: TGTGCCAGCCTCATCGCGGCGGGAGGAACCGGGGAGCTGTTTTTT.

The chain uses TRBV7-3 and TRBJ2-1, with 13 bases fitting TRBD2. V was pared by 5 bases and J by 8 bases, with 6 bases of the junction left unmatched. Germline CDR1 SGHTA, CDR2 FQGTGA. This CDR3 region has 15 residues. CDR3 sequence: CASSPRTSGSHEQFF. The CDR3 nucleotides read TGTGCCAGCAGCCCAAGGACTAGCGGGAGCCATGAGCAGTTCTTC.

V gene TRBV7-6 combines with J gene TRBJ2-7; weak D call: TRBD2 (5 bases). Trimming left V 2 bases short and J 5 bases short, with 7 bases between. This CDR3 is built from 12 residues. The germline V gene encodes CDR1 SGHVS and CDR2 FNYEAQ. CDR3: CASSLSGDEQYF. The CDR3 DNA is TGTGCCAGCAGCTTAAGCGGCGACGAGCAGTACTTC.

The CDR3, as DNA: TGCGCCAGCAGTCGGACAGGGTTGGACACTGAAGCTTTCTTT. It yields the protein CASSRTGLDTEAFF. The chain couples TRBV10-1 to TRBJ1-1; 8 nucleotides agree with TRBD1. This CDR3 has 14 amino acids. The germline CDR1 and CDR2 sequences are WNHNN and SYGVQD (reference sequence). V was clipped by 5 bases and J by 3 bases; unmatched bases: 5.

This clone showed up just once. The genes are TRBV6-1 and TRBJ1-2, with D possibly matching TRBD1 (6 bases). In germline, CDR1 is MNHNS, CDR2 SASEGT. This CDR3 has 13 amino acids. Trimming removed 6 bases at V and 0 bases at J, with 8 bases between. CDR3 in amino acids: CASRQGPNYGYTF. The CDR3 nucleotides read TGTGCCAGCAGGCAGGGGCCTAACTATGGCTACACCTTC.